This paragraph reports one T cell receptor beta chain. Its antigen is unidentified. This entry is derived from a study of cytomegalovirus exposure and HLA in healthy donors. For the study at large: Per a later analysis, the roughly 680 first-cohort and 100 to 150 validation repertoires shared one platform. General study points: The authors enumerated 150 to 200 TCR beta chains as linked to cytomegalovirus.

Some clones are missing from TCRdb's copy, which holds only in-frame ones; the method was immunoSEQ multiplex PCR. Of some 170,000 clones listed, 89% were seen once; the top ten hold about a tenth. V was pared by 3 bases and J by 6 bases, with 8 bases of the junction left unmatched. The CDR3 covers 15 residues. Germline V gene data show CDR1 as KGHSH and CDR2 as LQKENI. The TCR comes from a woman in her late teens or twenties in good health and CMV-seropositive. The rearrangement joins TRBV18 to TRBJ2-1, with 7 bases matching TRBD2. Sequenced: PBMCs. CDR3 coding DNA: TGTGCCAGCTCACCTGCCGGGACTACAATCAATGAGCAGTTCTTC. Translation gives CASSPAGTTINEQFF.